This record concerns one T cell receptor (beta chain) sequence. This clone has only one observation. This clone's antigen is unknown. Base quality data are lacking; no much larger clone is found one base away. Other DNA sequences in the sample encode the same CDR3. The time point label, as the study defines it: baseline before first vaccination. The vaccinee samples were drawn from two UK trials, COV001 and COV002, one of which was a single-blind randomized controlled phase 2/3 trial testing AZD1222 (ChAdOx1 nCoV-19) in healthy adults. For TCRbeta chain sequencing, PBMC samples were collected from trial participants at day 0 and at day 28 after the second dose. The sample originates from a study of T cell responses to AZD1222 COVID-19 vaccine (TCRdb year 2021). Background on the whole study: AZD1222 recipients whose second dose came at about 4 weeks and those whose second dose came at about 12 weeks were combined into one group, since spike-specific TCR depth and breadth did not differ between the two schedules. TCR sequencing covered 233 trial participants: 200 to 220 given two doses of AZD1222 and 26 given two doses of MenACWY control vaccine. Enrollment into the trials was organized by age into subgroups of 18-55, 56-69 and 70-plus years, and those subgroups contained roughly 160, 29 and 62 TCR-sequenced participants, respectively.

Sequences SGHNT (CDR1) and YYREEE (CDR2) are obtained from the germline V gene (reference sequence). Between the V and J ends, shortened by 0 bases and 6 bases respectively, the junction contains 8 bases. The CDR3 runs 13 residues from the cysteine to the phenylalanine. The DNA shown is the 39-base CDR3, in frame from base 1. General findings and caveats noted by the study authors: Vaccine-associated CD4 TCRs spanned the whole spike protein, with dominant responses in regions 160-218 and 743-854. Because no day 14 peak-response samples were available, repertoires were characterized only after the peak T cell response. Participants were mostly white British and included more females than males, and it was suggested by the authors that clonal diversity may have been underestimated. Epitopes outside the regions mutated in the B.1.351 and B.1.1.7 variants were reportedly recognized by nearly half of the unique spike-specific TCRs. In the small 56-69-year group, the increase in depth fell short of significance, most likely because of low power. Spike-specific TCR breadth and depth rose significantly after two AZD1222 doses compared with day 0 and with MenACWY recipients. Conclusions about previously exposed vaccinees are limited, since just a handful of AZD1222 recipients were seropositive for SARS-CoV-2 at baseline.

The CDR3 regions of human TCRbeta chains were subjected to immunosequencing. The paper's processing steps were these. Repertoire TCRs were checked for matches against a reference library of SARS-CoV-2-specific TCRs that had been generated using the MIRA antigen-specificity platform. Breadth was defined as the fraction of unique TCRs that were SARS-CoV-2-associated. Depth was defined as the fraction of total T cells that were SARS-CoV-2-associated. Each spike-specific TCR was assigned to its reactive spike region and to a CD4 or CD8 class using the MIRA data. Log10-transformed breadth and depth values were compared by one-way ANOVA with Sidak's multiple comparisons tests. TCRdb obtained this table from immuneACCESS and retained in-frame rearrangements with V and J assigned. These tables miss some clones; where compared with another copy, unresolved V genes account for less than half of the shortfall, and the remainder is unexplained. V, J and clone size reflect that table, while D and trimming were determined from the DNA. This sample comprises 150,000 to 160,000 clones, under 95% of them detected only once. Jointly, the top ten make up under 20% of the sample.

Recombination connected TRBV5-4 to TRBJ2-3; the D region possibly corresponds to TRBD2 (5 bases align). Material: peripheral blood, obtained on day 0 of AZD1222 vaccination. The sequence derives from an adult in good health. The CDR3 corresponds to CASSLGRADTQYF. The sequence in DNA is TGTGCCAGCAGCTTGGGGCGGGCGGATACGCAGTATTTT.